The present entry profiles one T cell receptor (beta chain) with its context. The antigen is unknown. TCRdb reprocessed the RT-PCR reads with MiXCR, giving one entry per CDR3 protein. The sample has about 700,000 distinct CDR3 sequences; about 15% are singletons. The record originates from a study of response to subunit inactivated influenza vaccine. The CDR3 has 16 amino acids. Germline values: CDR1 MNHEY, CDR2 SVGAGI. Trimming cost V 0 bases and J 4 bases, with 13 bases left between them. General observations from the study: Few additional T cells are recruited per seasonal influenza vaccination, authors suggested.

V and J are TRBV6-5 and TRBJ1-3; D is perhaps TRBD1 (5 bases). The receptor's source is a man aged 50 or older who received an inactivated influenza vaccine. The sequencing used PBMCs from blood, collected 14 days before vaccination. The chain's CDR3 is CASSYSGTPAGNTIYF. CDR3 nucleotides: TGTGCCAGCAGTTACTCGGGGACGCCTGCCGGAAACACCATATATTTT.